Each of the 20 T cell receptor beta chains below was sequenced from the same sample in a study of CD8+ T cells in alopecia areata (dated by TCRdb to 2016 to 2019). The method behind the library was the immunoSEQ multiplex PCR assay. To provide template for TCR sequencing, every sample had RNA extracted and reverse transcribed into cDNA. TCRdb took this table from immuneACCESS and kept in-frame rearrangements with V and J called. Such tables lack part of the clones; where checked against another copy, unresolved V genes explain under half of the gap, and the rest is unexplained. Recorded for this sample are some 30,000 clones; approximately 60% of them occurred a single time. The ten largest clones capture roughly 18% of the sample. Sequences were obtained from NKG2D-high CD8+ T cells sorted from blood. Taken with the paper, the label for cell subset or site translates to: sorted CD8+ NKG2D-high blood T cells. These receptors came from a human donor with alopecia areata.

A few counts support this clone. The V call is TRBV7-6, the J call TRBJ2-5; 7 positions agree with TRBD1. V gave up 5 bases and J gave up 0 bases; unmatched junction bases: 9. This CDR3 spans 16 amino acids. Per germline, CDR1 SGHVS and CDR2 FNYEAQ. CDR3 residues: CASSLRSGTDQETQYF. For the CDR3, the DNA is TGTGCCAGCAGCCTTCGGTCCGGGACAGACCAAGAGACCCAGTACTTC.

The CDR3 sequence is CASSLKDRNTEAFF. The CDR3, as DNA: TGTGCCAGCAGTTTAAAGGACAGGAACACTGAAGCTTTCTTT. The chain uses TRBV7-8 and TRBJ1-1; a possible D gene is TRBD1 (6 bases). There are 14 residues in the CDR3. Germline loops: CDR1 SGHVS, CDR2 FQNEAQ. Trimming left V 6 bases short and J 1 base short, with 12 bases between.

The chain couples TRBV29-1 to TRBJ2-2; no firm D call. The length of the CDR3 is 15 residues. Trimming pared 2 bases from V and 4 bases from J, leaving 14 bases between. Germline CDR1 reads SQVTM; CDR2 reads ANQGSEA. The CDR3 protein is CSVETRTIGTGELFF. The CDR3 coding sequence is TGCAGCGTTGAAACACGAACCATAGGCACCGGGGAGCTGTTTTTT.

The chain has TRBV6-1 and TRBJ2-3; D is ambiguous. V was shortened by 2 bases and J by 0 bases, with 12 bases between the two germline ends. The CDR3 is 16 residues long. Germline CDR1 MNHNS, CDR2 SASEGT. CDR3 in DNA: TGTGCCAGCAGTGAATTTGGTGGTAGTAGCACAGATACGCAGTATTTT. Translating gives CASSEFGGSSTDTQYF.

This rearrangement joins TRBV2 to TRBJ2-7; D could derive from TRBD1 or TRBD2 (5 bases each). Trimming left V 9 bases short and J 5 bases short, with 17 bases between. CDR1 and CDR2 from the germline V gene are SNHLY and FYNNEI. The CDR3 runs 13 residues. As DNA, the CDR3 is TGTGCCAGTTGGGACGGGCAGGGCAACGAGCAGTACTTC. Translation: CASWDGQGNEQYF.

This chain connects TRBV27 to TRBJ1-2, with TRBD1 matching 8 bases. The V segment lost 1 base and the J segment 4 bases; nucleotides outside the gene matches: 5. CDR1 is MNHEY and CDR2 is SMNVEV in the germline V gene (reference sequence). The CDR3 covers 15 residues. CDR3 DNA: TGTGCCAGCAGTTTATTTCGGACAGGGCCCTATGGCTACACCTTC. Translation gives CASSLFRTGPYGYTF.

This clone has just a few counts. This chain connects TRBV29-1 to TRBJ2-7; no firm D call. There are 14 residues in the CDR3. The germline gives CDR1 SQVTM, CDR2 ANQGSEA. V lost 0 bases and J 3 bases, leaving 12 bases between the germline ends. This CDR3 reads CSVEDLDRNYEQYF. The CDR3 region has the DNA TGCAGCGTTGAAGATCTCGACCGAAACTACGAGCAGTACTTC.

The chain recombines TRBV29-1 with TRBJ2-7; possible D gene TRBD2, 6 bases. This CDR3 comprises 13 residues. V was clipped by 5 bases and J by 3 bases, with 14 bases between them. Germline V gene data show CDR1 as SQVTM and CDR2 as ANQGSEA. Here the CDR3 reads CSVSLASIYEQYF. CDR3 sequence (DNA): TGCAGCGTTAGCCTAGCGTCGATCTACGAGCAGTACTTC.

This clone was seen only a few times. The rearrangement uses TRBV5-6 and TRBJ2-7, with TRBD2 matching 15 bases. The ends lost 1 base at V and 9 bases at J; junction bases unmatched: 11. The CDR3 is 17 residues long. The germline V gene has CDR1 SGHDT and CDR2 YYEEEE. CDR3: CASSLWGLAGGPTTQYF. CDR3 coding DNA: TGTGCCAGCAGCTTGTGGGGACTAGCGGGAGGCCCTACGACGCAGTACTTC.

This clone was picked up a small number of times. This chain uses TRBV28 with TRBJ1-5; no definite D call. The CDR3 length is 13 residues. V was pared by 6 bases and J by 0 bases, with 6 bases between. Germline lookup yields CDR1 MDHEN and CDR2 SYDVKM. CDR3 nucleotides: TGTGCCAGCAGCCTAACTAGCAATCAGCCCCAGCATTTT. Translating gives CASSLTSNQPQHF.

This rearrangement joins TRBV28 to TRBJ2-1, with 9 bases aligning to TRBD1. Germline V lookup: CDR1 MDHEN, CDR2 SYDVKM. This CDR3 contains 16 residues. Unmatched junction bases numbered 17, after V lost 8 bases and J lost 9 bases. Here the CDR3 reads CASAERDTGGPVEQFF. Here the CDR3 DNA reads TGTGCCAGCGCTGAGAGGGATACAGGGGGCCCGGTTGAGCAGTTCTTC.

The chain recombines TRBV28 with TRBJ2-5; D not resolved. V lost 3 bases and J lost 1, with 6 bases in between. This CDR3 comprises 13 residues. Per the germline V gene, CDR1 is MDHEN and CDR2 is SYDVKM. The CDR3: CASSFIVQETQYF. The CDR3 DNA reads as TGTGCCAGCAGTTTCATAGTCCAAGAGACCCAGTACTTC.

The rearrangement links TRBV13 to TRBJ2-1, with TRBD2 matching 7 bases. CDR1 and CDR2 (germline): PRHDT, FYEKMQ (reference sequence). J lost 2 bases, V lost 2 bases, and 3 bases had no gene match. This CDR3 region has 15 residues. Here the CDR3 reads CASSLREGAYNEQFF. Written as DNA, the CDR3 is TGTGCCAGCAGCTTAAGGGAGGGCGCCTACAATGAGCAGTTCTTC.

The CDR3, as DNA: TGCAGCGTTGAAGACGTGGGGGATACGCAGTATTTT. Amino acids: CSVEDVGDTQYF. The V call is TRBV29-1, the J call TRBJ2-3, with D unresolved. The CDR3 has 12 amino acids. Germline V gene data show CDR1 as SQVTM and CDR2 as ANQGSEA. V lost 0 bases, J lost 6 bases, and 7 bases lay in between.

There are a few counts of this clone. V gene TRBV19 combines with J gene TRBJ2-1; 9 bases align to TRBD2. Germline trimming cut 5 bases from V and 6 bases from J; bases unmatched to any gene: 5. The CDR3 is 14 residues long. CDR1 is LNHDA and CDR2 is SQIVND in the germline V gene (reference sequence). The DNA for the CDR3 is TGTGCCAGTAGTGCGGGACTAGCCGGCAATGAGCAGTTCTTC. It specifies CASSAGLAGNEQFF.

This clone was seen a single time. V is TRBV5-8 and J is TRBJ2-1; maybe TRBD2 (6 bases). Deletions cut 4 bases from V and 9 bases from J, with 11 bases between. This CDR3 has 12 amino acids. Germline V CDR1 and CDR2: SGHTS, YDEGEE. CDR3 DNA: TGTGCCAGCAGCGGGAGCGGGTTTGAGCAGTTCTTC. Residues: CASSGSGFEQFF.

This rearrangement joins TRBV27 to TRBJ2-1; D gene unclear. This CDR3 comprises 17 residues. CDR1 MNHEY and CDR2 SMNVEV come from the germline V gene (reference sequence). V was shortened by 4 bases and J by 0 bases, with 16 bases between the two germline ends. The CDR3 here is CASSSVVGQLSYNEQFF. The CDR3 DNA reads as TGTGCCAGCAGTTCCGTCGTCGGTCAGCTCTCCTACAATGAGCAGTTCTTC.

V is TRBV6-6 and J is TRBJ2-7; 8 bases are shared with TRBD2. The J segment lost 6 bases and the V segment lost 2 bases, leaving 3 bases of the junction unmatched. The CDR3 runs 13 residues. Germline V gene sequence: CDR1 MNHNY, CDR2 SVGAGI (reference sequence). CDR3 sequence (DNA): TGTGCCAGCAGTTACAGCGGGAGTGTCGAGCAGTACTTC. This gives the protein CASSYSGSVEQYF.

The chain links TRBV29-1 to TRBJ2-5; D gene unclear. The germline V gene encodes CDR1 SQVTM and CDR2 ANQGSEA. V was pared by 2 bases and J by 2 bases, with 15 bases between. The CDR3 has 15 residues. DNA of the CDR3: TGCAGCGTTGAAACCCCGGACGGCTATCAAGAGACCCAGTACTTC. Its protein product is CSVETPDGYQETQYF.

Of note for this clone: One junction end does not reproduce the germline sequence, and a read error may be involved. This chain joins TRBV30 and TRBJ1-2; no clear D gene. Germline CDR1 and CDR2: GTSNPN and SVGIG (reference sequence). CDR3 length equals 14 residues. The CDR3 sequence: CAWGVPAGSYGYTF. CDR3 in DNA: TGTGCCTGGGGTGTTCCCGCAGGTAGCTATGGCTACACCTTC.